One sample yielded the 22 T cell receptor beta chains listed below, sequenced in a study of early T cells in non-severe SARS-CoV-2 infection. TCRdb reprocessed the 5' RACE reads with MiXCR, giving one entry per CDR3 protein. The top ten clones hold about a fifth of a sample with 22,000 or so distinct CDR3 sequences, 4% to 5.5% of them seen once. The sample comprised whole blood. Source of these receptors: an adult who was a healthcare worker with PCR-confirmed SARS-CoV-2 infection or an uninfected control (not recorded which).

This clonotype is medium-sized by share. The genes are TRBV28 and TRBJ1-2; D is perhaps TRBD1 (5 bases). Germline CDR1 is MDHEN and CDR2 is SYDVKM. This CDR3 contains 15 residues. The V end was cut by 7 bases, the J end by 0 bases, with 15 bases between. The CDR3 spells CASISGADSNYGYTF. The DNA of the CDR3 is TGTGCCAGCATTTCTGGGGCAGATTCTAACTATGGCTACACCTTC.

This clonotype was observed a handful of times. This chain joins TRBV5-5 and TRBJ1-1; 7 bases map to TRBD1. V gave up 3 bases and J gave up 8 bases; unmatched junction bases: 7. This CDR3 contains 13 residues. Looked up from germline, CDR1 is SGHKS and CDR2 is YYEKEE (reference sequence). CDR3 region: CASSSPQQGEAFF. For the CDR3, the DNA is TGTGCCAGCAGCTCCCCCCAACAGGGGGAAGCTTTCTTT.

This clonotype has at least ten counts. The V and J genes are TRBV28 and TRBJ1-6; D uncertain. This CDR3 comprises 14 residues. Trimming removed 3 bases from V and 5 bases from J, with 8 bases in between. From germline, CDR1 is MDHEN and CDR2 SYDVKM. CDR3 DNA sequence: TGTGCCAGCAGTTTTGAACGGAATAATTCACCCCTCCACTTT. Translation: CASSFERNNSPLHF. Based on the CDR3 plus reference TRBV28 and TRBJ1-6, the full variable domain is DVKVTQSSRYLVKRTGEKVFLECVQDMDHENMFWYRQDPGLGLRLIYFSYDVKMKEKGDIPEGYSVSREKKERFSLILESASTNQTSMYLCASSFERNNSPLHFGNGTRLTVT.

In this sample, this clonotype turned up many times. The chain combines TRBV28 with TRBJ2-6; 8 bases are shared with TRBD1. The length of the CDR3 is 21 residues. J lost 3 bases, V lost 1 base, and 17 bases had no gene match. The germline V gene has CDR1 MDHEN and CDR2 SYDVKM. The CDR3 protein is CASSLFSRGWTGFRGANVLTF. CDR3 in DNA: TGTGCCAGCAGTTTATTTAGTCGAGGTTGGACAGGGTTCCGTGGGGCCAACGTCCTGACTTTC.

This clonotype occurred many times. The gene calls are TRBV2 and TRBJ2-1, with 9 positions matching TRBD2. CDR1 is SNHLY, CDR2 FYNNEI, per germline. The CDR3 has 15 amino acids. J lost 4 bases, V lost 5 bases, and 6 bases had no gene match. The CDR3 loop reads CASSRSGSGYNEQFF. CDR3 DNA sequence: TGTGCCAGCAGTCGTAGCGGGAGCGGTTACAATGAGCAGTTCTTC.

Note on this clonotype: A read error may be the cause here, since a much bigger clone is one base away. The CDR3 nucleotides are TGTGCCAGCAGCTCCCGGACAGGGCGAGAGACCCAGTACTTC. It encodes CASSSRTGRETQYF. The gene calls are TRBV5-8 and TRBJ2-5; 8 bases line up with TRBD1. The CDR3 has 14 amino acids. Germline CDR1 and CDR2: SGHTS and YDEGEE. The trim removed 3 bases at V and 4 bases at J, leaving 5 bases unmatched.

In its sample, this clonotype was seen a few times. The V and J genes are TRBV6-2 or TRBV6-3 and TRBJ2-1; 7 nucleotides align to TRBD1. This CDR3 is built from 15 residues. Germline CDR1 is MNHEY and CDR2 is SVGEGT. The V gene end was trimmed by 5 bases and the J gene end by 0 bases; junction bases not matched to a gene: 4. CDR3 DNA sequence: TGTGCCAGCAGTGGGGGACAGAGCTCCTACAATGAGCAGTTCTTC. This gives the protein CASSGGQSSYNEQFF.

The chain uses TRBV5-6 and TRBJ1-1, with unresolved D. Germline values: CDR1 SGHDT, CDR2 YYEEEE. The V and J ends lost 0 bases and 1 base respectively, with 7 bases between them. The length of the CDR3 is 14 residues. The CDR3 DNA is TGTGCCAGCAGCTTGGTTCTCAAGAACACTGAAGCTTTCTTT. It encodes CASSLVLKNTEAFF.

This clonotype was detected only a few times. At one end, the junction sequence differs from germline, possibly due to a read error. The V call is TRBV6-2 or TRBV6-3, the J call TRBJ2-7; 8 nucleotides agree with TRBD2. The CDR3 runs to 17 residues. CDR1 and CDR2 (germline): MNHEY, SVGEGT. This CDR3 reads CASSYYHVREGTYEQYF. In DNA form, the CDR3 reads TGTGCCAGCAGCTACTACCATGTTCGGGAGGGGACCTACGAGCAGTACTTC.

V gene TRBV6-2 or TRBV6-3 combines with J gene TRBJ1-5; 9 bases agree with TRBD1. The V gene end was trimmed by 7 bases and the J gene end by 2 bases; junction bases not matched to a gene: 15. From germline, CDR1 is MNHEY and CDR2 SVGEGT. The CDR3 runs to 18 residues. The CDR3 DNA reads TGTGCCAGCAAACCCGGGACAGGGTCAACCCCGGGCAATCAGCCCCAGCATTTT. Residues: CASKPGTGSTPGNQPQHF.

This clonotype was seen at least ten times. V and J are TRBV28 and TRBJ2-3, with 8 bases aligning to TRBD2. This CDR3 has 17 residues. From germline, CDR1 is MDHEN and CDR2 SYDVKM. With V trimmed by 1 base and J by 4 bases, 10 bases remained unmatched. CDR3 protein: CASSLFGTRGLADTQYF. The CDR3 DNA is TGTGCCAGCAGTTTATTTGGGACTAGAGGGTTGGCAGATACGCAGTATTTT. Full variable domain (remainder filled in from reference TRBV28 and TRBJ2-3): DVKVTQSSRYLVKRTGEKVFLECVQDMDHENMFWYRQDPGLGLRLIYFSYDVKMKEKGDIPEGYSVSREKKERFSLILESASTNQTSMYLCASSLFGTRGLADTQYFGPGTRLTVL.

This clonotype was found many times. The J gene is TRBJ1-4, the V gene TRBV20-1, with D maybe TRBD1 (6 bases). V lost 3 bases to trimming and J lost 7 bases, with 15 bases between them. The CDR3 totals 14 residues. Germline CDR1 is DFQATT and CDR2 is SNEGSKA (reference sequence). The CDR3 loop reads CSASSRQAIEKLFF. The CDR3 nucleotides are TGCAGTGCTAGTTCGAGACAGGCAATTGAAAAACTGTTTTTT.

The sample holds many counts of this clonotype. The chain has TRBV5-1 and TRBJ2-5; 11 nucleotides agree with TRBD2. The V gene end was trimmed by 4 bases and the J gene end by 1 base; junction bases not matched to a gene: 3. CDR3 length: 15 residues. Germline V gene sequence: CDR1 SGHRS, CDR2 YFSETQ. CDR3 sequence reads: CASSDGTSGQETQYF. CDR3 nucleotide sequence: TGCGCCAGCAGCGATGGGACTAGCGGCCAAGAGACCCAGTACTTC.

V gene TRBV28 combines with J gene TRBJ2-7; 7 nucleotides line up with TRBD2. The CDR3 loop spans 14 amino acids. In germline, CDR1 is MDHEN, CDR2 SYDVKM. Trimming removed 7 bases from V and 4 bases from J; junction bases left unmatched: 10. The CDR3 protein is CASKPGRPVYEQYF. CDR3 DNA: TGTGCCAGCAAACCCGGGAGGCCGGTTTACGAGCAGTACTTC.

This clonotype was found many times. V is TRBV7-2 and J is TRBJ2-1; 10 bases align to TRBD2. The CDR3 totals 17 residues. Germline trimming cut 4 bases from V and 0 bases from J; bases unmatched to any gene: 6. CDR1 SGHTA and CDR2 FQGNSA come from the germline V gene. CDR3 in DNA: TGTGCCAGCAGCTCTTACCGACTAGCGGGCTCCTACAATGAGCAGTTCTTC. This codes for CASSSYRLAGSYNEQFF.

This clonotype occurred many times. The J gene is TRBJ2-2, the V gene TRBV11-2; D unclear. CDR1 is SGHAT, CDR2 FQNNGV, per germline. This CDR3 has 13 amino acids. V gave up 0 bases and J gave up 12 bases, with 11 bases separating them. The CDR3 loop is CASSLEVAAKLFF. The CDR3, as DNA: TGTGCCAGCAGCTTAGAGGTGGCGGCCAAGCTGTTTTTT.

This clonotype was detected ten times or more. The gene calls are TRBV6-5 and TRBJ2-5; D may be TRBD2 (5 bases). Trimming removed 0 bases from V and 4 bases from J, with 6 bases in between. Per germline, CDR1 MNHEY and CDR2 SVGAGI. The CDR3 is 13 residues long. Written as DNA, the CDR3 is TGTGCCAGCAGTTACTCAGGGAGAGAGACCCAGTACTTC. Its translation is CASSYSGRETQYF.

This clonotype came up many times. The chain carries TRBV7-9 and TRBJ2-1; D is perhaps TRBD2 (6 bases). CDR3 length equals 15 residues. V gave up 2 bases and J gave up 2 bases, with 10 bases separating them. Germline assignment: CDR1 SEHNR and CDR2 FQNEAQ (reference sequence). The CDR3 bases are TGTGCCAGCAGCTTACTTACGGGAGCCTACAATGAGCAGTTCTTC. Protein product: CASSLLTGAYNEQFF. Variable domain in full (rest from reference TRBV7-9 and TRBJ2-1): DTGVSQNPRHKITKRGQNVTFRCDPISEHNRLYWYRQTLGQGPEFLTYFQNEAQLEKSRLLSDRFSAERPKGSFSTLEIQRTEQGDSAMYLCASSLLTGAYNEQFFGPGTRLTVL.

This clonotype was recorded many times. The rearrangement links TRBV5-1 to TRBJ2-1; 14 bases are a match to TRBD2. The CDR3 spans 15 residues. In germline, CDR1 is SGHRS, CDR2 YFSETQ. The ends lost 4 bases at V and 10 bases at J; junction bases unmatched: 7. The CDR3 reads CASSPGTSGGREQFF. CDR3 coding DNA: TGCGCCAGCAGCCCCGGGACTAGCGGGGGACGGGAGCAGTTCTTC.

This clonotype appeared many times. The rearrangement joins TRBV7-8 to TRBJ2-1; TRBD1 aligns across 9 bases. With V trimmed by 2 bases and J by 12 bases, 14 bases remained unmatched. From germline, CDR1 is SGHVS and CDR2 FQNEAQ. The CDR3 has 16 residues. CDR3: CASSLLIPGQGGMQFF. Written as DNA, the CDR3 is TGTGCCAGCAGCTTACTAATACCGGGACAGGGAGGTATGCAGTTCTTC.

In this sample, this clonotype turned up many times. The V call is TRBV4-2, the J call TRBJ2-2, with D unclear. V was cut by 1 base and J by 5 bases, with 8 bases left in between. This CDR3 has 14 amino acids. The V gene's germline CDR1 is LGHNA and CDR2 YNFKEQ. CDR3 in DNA: TGTGCCAGCAGCCAAGGACTTTCGACCGGGGAGCTGTTTTTT. Amino acids: CASSQGLSTGELFF.

There are many counts of this clonotype. V usage is TRBV12-3 or TRBV12-4 and J usage is TRBJ2-4; a possible D gene is TRBD2 (6 bases). CDR3 length: 15 residues. The V and J ends lost 5 bases and 7 bases respectively, with 18 bases between them. The CDR3 coding sequence is TGTGCCAGCAGTGTGACTAGGGCCCTAGGGAACATTCAGTACTTC. This translates into CASSVTRALGNIQYF.